The present TCR beta chain was sequenced within a study of shared clonotypes between healthy human individuals. Study background: Two women and a few men aged 18 to 49 served as donors.

With regard to this clone: Antigen: not known.

Assay used: immunoSEQ multiplex PCR; TCRdb lists only in-frame clones, some missing. This table holds a few million clones, 85% to 95% found once. Germline trimming cut 4 bases from V and 7 bases from J; bases unmatched to any gene: 4. The CDR3 sequence is 15 residues long. Germline CDR1 PRHDT, CDR2 FYEKMQ (reference sequence). Whole-study findings and limits: Naive subsets usually exceeded memory subsets in estimated richness.

The clonotype was recovered from a young man in good health. Some clones in this sample may be carry-over from other donors' samples. Sequencing was done on a sample of naive CD4+ T cells from PBMCs. The subset here: CD45RA+ positively selected. V gene TRBV13 combines with J gene TRBJ2-1; TRBD2 matches at 13 bases. This CDR3 is CASSYGLAGVNEQFF. CDR3 DNA: TGTGCCAGCAGCTACGGACTAGCGGGAGTAAATGAGCAGTTCTTC.